This T cell receptor beta chain was retrieved from a study of shared clonotypes between healthy human individuals. About the research overall: The study used three CD4 naive, three CD4 memory, two CD8 naive and one CD8 memory plate per donor. Study outcomes and limitations: Specimens sampled were limited to blood, with tissue repertoires likely differing. Limitation of the genetic and exposure-history diversity represented came from the few donors.

With respect to this clone: Antigen unknown.

Per germline, CDR1 SGHRS and CDR2 YFSETQ. The V end was cut by 4 bases, the J end by 7 bases, with 15 bases between. This CDR3 has 14 residues. Repertoires were generated with immunoSEQ multiplex PCR, while TCRdb's copy carries only in-frame clones and drops some. The data contain 2 million to 2.5 million clones, just under 95% of them seen just once; the ten biggest clones take up 0.85% to 1.3%. Naive CD8 isolation took CD45RO-negative cells positively selected for CCR7 and excluded terminally differentiated effector memory CD45RA+ cells. Study donors comprised healthy, HIV-negative adults devoid of recent acute infection or vaccination.

The TCR was taken from a man in his late teens or twenties in good health. Material: naive CD8+ T cells sorted from blood. This chain uses TRBV5-1 with TRBJ2-1, with D tentatively TRBD2 (6 bases). As DNA, the CDR3 is TGCGCCAGCAGCCAGAAGCCCGGAGGGAATGAGCAGTTCTTC. As protein: CASSQKPGGNEQFF.